Only a few counts were recorded for the clone carrying this TCR beta chain. Antigen specificity is unknown. The ends were cut back, 4 bases at V and 0 bases at J, with 8 bases in the middle. The CDR3 contains 14 residues. CD8+ and CD4+ T cells were negatively isolated; TEMRA cells were FACS-enriched. These data come from a study of CD8 T cells in Susac syndrome. Study findings and constraints: The authors acknowledged that their TCR sequencing and HLA analysis involved a relatively small number of individuals.

Random hexamers primed reverse transcription of about 0.45 to 1 ug RNA. TCRdb reprocessed the immunoSEQ multiplex PCR reads with MiXCR, giving one entry per CDR3 protein. The repertoire has about 94,000 distinct CDR3 sequences, roughly 94% of them found once; the top ten carry approximately 0.3%. The sequence derives from a human donor with Susac syndrome. V gene TRBV12-3 or TRBV12-4 combines with J gene TRBJ2-3; D could derive from TRBD1 or TRBD2 (5 bases each). What was sequenced was CD4+ T cells from PBMCs. This chain's CDR3 is CASSSGPSTDTQYF. The CDR3 nucleotides read TGTGCCAGCAGTTCGGGACCGAGCACAGATACGCAGTATTTT.